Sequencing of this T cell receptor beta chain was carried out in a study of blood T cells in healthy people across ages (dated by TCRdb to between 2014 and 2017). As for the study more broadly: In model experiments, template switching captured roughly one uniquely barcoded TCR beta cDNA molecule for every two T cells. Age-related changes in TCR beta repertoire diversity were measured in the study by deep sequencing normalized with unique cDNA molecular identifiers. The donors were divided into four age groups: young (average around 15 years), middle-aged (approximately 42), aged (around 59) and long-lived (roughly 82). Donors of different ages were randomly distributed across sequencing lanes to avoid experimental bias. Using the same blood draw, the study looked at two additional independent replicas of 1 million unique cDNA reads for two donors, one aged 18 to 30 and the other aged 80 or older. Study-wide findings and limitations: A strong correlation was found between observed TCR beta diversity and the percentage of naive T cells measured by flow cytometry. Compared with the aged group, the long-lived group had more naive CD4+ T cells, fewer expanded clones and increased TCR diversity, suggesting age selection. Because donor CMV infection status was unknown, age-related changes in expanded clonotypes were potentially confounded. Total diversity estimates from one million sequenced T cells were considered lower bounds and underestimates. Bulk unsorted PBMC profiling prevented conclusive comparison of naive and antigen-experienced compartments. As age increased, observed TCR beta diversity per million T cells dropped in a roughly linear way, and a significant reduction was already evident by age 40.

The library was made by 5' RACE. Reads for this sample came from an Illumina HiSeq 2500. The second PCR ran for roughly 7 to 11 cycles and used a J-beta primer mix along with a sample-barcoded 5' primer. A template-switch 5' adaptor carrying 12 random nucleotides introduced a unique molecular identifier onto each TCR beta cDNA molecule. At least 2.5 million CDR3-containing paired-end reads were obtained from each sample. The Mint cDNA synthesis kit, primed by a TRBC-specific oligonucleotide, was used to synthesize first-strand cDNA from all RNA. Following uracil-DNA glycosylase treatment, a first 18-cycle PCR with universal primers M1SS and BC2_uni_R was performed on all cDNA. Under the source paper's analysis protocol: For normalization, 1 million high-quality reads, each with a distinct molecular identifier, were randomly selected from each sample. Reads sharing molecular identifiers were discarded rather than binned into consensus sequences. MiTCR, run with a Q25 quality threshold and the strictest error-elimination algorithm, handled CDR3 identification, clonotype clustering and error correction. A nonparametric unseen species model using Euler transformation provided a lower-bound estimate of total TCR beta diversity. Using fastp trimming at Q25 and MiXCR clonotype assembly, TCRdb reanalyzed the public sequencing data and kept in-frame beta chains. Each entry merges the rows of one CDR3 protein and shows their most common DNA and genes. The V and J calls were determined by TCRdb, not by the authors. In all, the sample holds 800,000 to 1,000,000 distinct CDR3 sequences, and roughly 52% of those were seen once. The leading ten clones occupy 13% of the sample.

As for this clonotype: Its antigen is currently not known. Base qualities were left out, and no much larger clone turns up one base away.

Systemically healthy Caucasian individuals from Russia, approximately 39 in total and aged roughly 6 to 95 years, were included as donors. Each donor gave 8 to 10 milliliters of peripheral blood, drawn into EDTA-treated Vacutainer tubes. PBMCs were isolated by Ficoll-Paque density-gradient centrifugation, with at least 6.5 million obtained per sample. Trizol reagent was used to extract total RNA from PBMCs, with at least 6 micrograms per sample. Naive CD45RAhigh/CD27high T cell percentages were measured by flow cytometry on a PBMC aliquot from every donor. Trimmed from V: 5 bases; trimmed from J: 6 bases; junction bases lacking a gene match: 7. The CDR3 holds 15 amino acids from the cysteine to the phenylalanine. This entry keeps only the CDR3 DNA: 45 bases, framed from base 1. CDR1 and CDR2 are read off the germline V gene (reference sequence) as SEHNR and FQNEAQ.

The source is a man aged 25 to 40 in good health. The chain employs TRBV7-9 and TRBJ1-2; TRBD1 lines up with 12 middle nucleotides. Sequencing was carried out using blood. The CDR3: CASSITGTGGNGYTF. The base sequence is TGTGCCAGCAGCATAACCGGGACAGGGGGCAATGGCTACACCTTC.